This is a list of T cell receptor beta chains from one sample in a study of shared clonotypes between healthy human individuals. Repertoires were generated with immunoSEQ multiplex PCR, while TCRdb's copy carries only in-frame clones and drops some. Altogether 2 million to 2.5 million clones are present, 90% to 97% being singletons, with the ten largest covering approximately 0.13%. Sequencing was done on a sample of naive CD4+ T cells sorted from blood. Receptor source: a man between 18 and 29 years old in good health. CDR3s include the opening cysteine and the closing phenylalanine or tryptophan. D genes are given only for firm matches. Part of the rows lack a size; the others show once, few, many or a class for expanded clones.

TGTGCCAGCAGCTTGGGGACTAGCGGGAGTATTAACAATGAGCAGTTCTTC	CASSLGTSGSINNEQFF	TRBJ2-1	-	TRBD2	TRBV5-4
TGTGCCAGCAGTTACGAGGGAATGAGAGCTGGAAACACCATATATTTT	CASSYEGMRAGNTIYF	TRBJ1-3	-	-	TRBV6-6
TGTGCCAGCAGTATGTATAGCAATCAGCCCCAGCATTTT	CASSMYSNQPQHF	TRBJ1-5	-	-	TRBV27
TGCGCCAGCAGCTCTGGGGGCAGGGCCAACACTGAAGCTTTCTTT	CASSSGGRANTEAFF	TRBJ1-1	-	-	TRBV5-1
TGCAGCGTTGAAAGGGATGATGAGCAGTTCTTC	CSVERDDEQFF	TRBJ2-1	-	-	TRBV29-1
TGTGCCAGCAGACTAGGACAGAAGAACACTGAAGCTTTCTTT	CASRLGQKNTEAFF	TRBJ1-1	-	-	TRBV28
TGTGCCAGCAGCCAGGACTCCCGGGGGACTAGCTCCACAGATACGCAGTATTTT	CASSQDSRGTSSTDTQYF	TRBJ2-3	-	TRBD2	TRBV4-2
TGTGCCACCAGACTGTCGAACACTGAAGCTTTCTTT	CATRLSNTEAFF	TRBJ1-1	-	-	TRBV28
TGTGCCAGCAGCACCGGGACAGGGTACACCGGGGAGCTGTTTTTT	CASSTGTGYTGELFF	TRBJ2-2	-	TRBD1	TRBV7-9
TGCGCCAGCAGCCAAGTAGGGAGATCCTACGAGCAGTACTTC	CASSQVGRSYEQYF	TRBJ2-7	few	-	TRBV4-3
TGTGCCAGCAGCCCAGGAGGGGGGGTGAACACTGAAGCTTTCTTT	CASSPGGGVNTEAFF	TRBJ1-1	once	-	TRBV5-4
TGCGCCAGCAGCCAACGTAGTAATGAAAAACTGTTTTTT	CASSQRSNEKLFF	TRBJ1-4	-	-	TRBV5-5
TGTGCCATCAGTGAGTCAAGGGATAGCGGGTACCAAGAGACCCAGTACTTC	CAISESRDSGYQETQYF	TRBJ2-5	once	TRBD2	TRBV10-3
TGTGCCAGCCAGTTCTCAGGGCCCTATAATTCACCCCTCCACTTT	CASQFSGPYNSPLHF	TRBJ1-6	few	-	TRBV2
TGTGCCAGCAGCTTGGGCGCTAGCAGCCAAGAGACCCAGTACTTC	CASSLGASSQETQYF	TRBJ2-5	-	-	TRBV5-6
TGTGCCAGCAGCAACGATCGGGCATACGAGCAGTACTTC	CASSNDRAYEQYF	TRBJ2-7	-	-	TRBV5-6
TGTGCCACTAGTGTGGGACTTGAAGCTTTCTTT	CATSVGLEAFF	TRBJ1-1	once	-	TRBV19
TGTGCCAGTAGTATGGACAGGGGGTGGAACACTGAAGCTTTCTTT	CASSMDRGWNTEAFF	TRBJ1-1	-	TRBD1	TRBV19
TGTGCCAGCAGCCCAATGACGGGAGTCTACGAGCAGTACTTC	CASSPMTGVYEQYF	TRBJ2-7	-	-	TRBV5-4
TGTGCCAGCAGTTCAGGTGCCTCCTATAATTCACCCCTCCACTTT	CASSSGASYNSPLHF	TRBJ1-6	-	-	TRBV6-1
TGTGCCAGCAGCTTGATCCGGACAGGCGAGGAGACCCAGTACTTC	CASSLIRTGEETQYF	TRBJ2-5	-	TRBD1	TRBV5-4
TGTGCCAGGGGAGGGAGGGGGAAGAACAATGAGCAGTTCTTC	CARGGRGKNNEQFF	TRBJ2-1	-	-	TRBV7-2
TGTGCCAGCAGTTTGTGGGGGCCGACAGATACGCAGTATTTT	CASSLWGPTDTQYF	TRBJ2-3	-	-	TRBV27